The subject of this entry is one TCR beta chain. Other DNA sequences within the sample encode an identical CDR3. Repertoires were generated with immunoSEQ multiplex PCR, while TCRdb's copy carries only in-frame clones and drops some. Among 2 million or so clones listed, about 95% were seen once. The CDR3 totals 13 residues. The germline V and J ends were trimmed by 3 bases and 4 bases, with 10 bases remaining between them. Germline V gene lookup returns CDR1 SGHAT and CDR2 FQNNGV. These data originate in a study of shared clonotypes between healthy human individuals. Positively selected for CCR7, the CD45RO-negative cells used as naive CD8 cells excluded terminally differentiated effector memory CD45RA+ cells.

J is TRBJ2-7 and V is TRBV11-2, with D possibly being TRBD1 or TRBD2 (5 bases each). Input material: naive CD8+ T cells sorted from blood. This sequence originates from a man between 18 and 35 years old in good health. CDR3 in DNA: TGTGCCAGCAGCTTCGGGACCGATTACGAGCAGTACTTC. This gives the protein CASSFGTDYEQYF.